The rows below give T cell receptor beta chains drawn from one sample of a study of Ad26.COV2.S vaccination and SARS-CoV-2 variants. Clones were read by immunoSEQ multiplex PCR, and TCRdb kept only the in-frame ones, dropping some. The sample shows hundreds of thousands of clones, roughly 90% of them seen only once. Sequencing used peripheral blood, obtained in a trial of Ad26.COV2.S vaccine versus placebo. These receptors were taken from a person aged 18 to 59 who received the Ad26.COV2.S COVID-19 vaccine or a placebo. CDR3s leave out the opening cysteine and the closing phenylalanine or tryptophan.

v_gene	j_gene	CDR3aa
TRBV6-5	TRBJ2-1	ASSSRTSGRNYEQF
TRBV6-5	TRBJ2-3	ASRRLGLATDTQY
TRBV6-2/TRBV6-3	TRBJ2-2	ASSYGASGFTGELF
TRBV27	TRBJ1-1	AGSLREGTEAF
TRBV19	TRBJ2-6	ASSGRGPISGANVLT
TRBV19	TRBJ2-5	ASSIPQGERETQY
TRBV14	TRBJ1-1	ASSPYVEAPNTEAF
TRBV3-1/TRBV3-2	TRBJ2-7	ASSQNRALVY
TRBV7-9	TRBJ2-1	ASSPQRGSYNEQF
TRBV3-1/TRBV3-2	TRBJ2-2	ASSLRITSGTGELF
TRBV5-1	TRBJ2-3	ASSLDPSSTDTQY
TRBV6-5	TRBJ2-1	ASSYEGVDGGNEQF
TRBV11-2	TRBJ2-5	ASSLEPDRETQY
TRBV7-9	TRBJ2-7	ASSSDRFYEQY
TRBV6-5	TRBJ2-7	ASRIIETFHEQY
TRBV21-1	TRBJ1-2	ASRDRDLGYT
TRBV9	TRBJ1-6	ASSGRDSRGPLH
TRBV7-3	TRBJ2-2	ASSPSGRSNTGELF